This entry lists 8 T cell receptor beta chains sequenced from one sample in a study of blood T cells in healthy people across ages. A second PCR of about 6 to 11 cycles used a sample-barcoded 5' primer and a J-beta primer mix. MiXCR, applied by TCRdb to the 5' RACE reads, yields one record per CDR3 protein. Among fewer than 800,000 distinct CDR3 sequences listed, 32% were seen once. Sequenced: blood. The source is a woman at least 80 years old in good health.

The rearrangement uses TRBV27 and TRBJ2-5, with D hard to call. This CDR3 has 14 residues. CDR1 MNHEY and CDR2 SMNVEV come from the germline V gene (reference sequence). The V gene lost 2 bases and the J gene lost 1 base, with 8 bases spanning the gap. CDR3 in amino acids: CASSLGAFQETQYF. As DNA, the CDR3 is TGTGCCAGCAGTTTAGGCGCGTTCCAAGAGACCCAGTACTTC.

As DNA, the CDR3 is TGTGCCAGCAGTTATACCGAGACAGATACGCAGTATTTT. This codes for CASSYTETDTQYF. The chain joins TRBV6-6 to TRBJ2-3; unclear D gene. This CDR3 spans 13 amino acids. V lost 3 bases and J lost 3, with 7 bases in between. The V gene's germline CDR1 is MNHNY and CDR2 SVGAGI (reference sequence).

The chain joins TRBV24-1 to TRBJ2-1, with 8 bases that match TRBD1. Unmatched junction bases numbered 8, after V lost 4 bases and J lost 4 bases. The germline CDR1 and CDR2 sequences are KGHDR and SFDVKD. The CDR3 sequence is 16 residues long. This CDR3 reads CATSESDRVGYNEQFF. CDR3 DNA sequence: TGTGCCACCAGTGAATCGGACAGGGTAGGTTACAATGAGCAGTTCTTC.

There are a few counts of this clonotype. The V call is TRBV18, the J call TRBJ1-1; 8 nucleotides agree with TRBD1. This CDR3 comprises 16 residues. Losses at the gene ends were 1 base for V and 4 bases for J; bases not matched to a gene: 8. Per germline, CDR1 KGHSH and CDR2 LQKENI. CDR3 DNA sequence: TGTGCCAGCTCACCACGGACAGGGTCTATATTCACTGAAGCTTTCTTT. It codes for CASSPRTGSIFTEAFF.

This clonotype has a count of ten or more. The chain couples TRBV5-5 to TRBJ1-1; 8 nucleotides match TRBD1. Germline values: CDR1 SGHKS, CDR2 YYEKEE (reference sequence). This CDR3 has 15 residues. With V trimmed by 4 bases and J by 0 bases, 5 bases remained unmatched. CDR3 region: CASSQTGVMNTEAFF. The CDR3 DNA is TGTGCCAGCAGCCAGACAGGGGTGATGAACACTGAAGCTTTCTTT.

This clonotype was seen just once. This chain connects TRBV18 to TRBJ1-5; 8 bases match TRBD1. V was clipped by 6 bases and J by 1 base; unmatched bases: 8. Germline V CDR1 and CDR2: KGHSH, LQKENI. This CDR3 is 16 amino acids long. The CDR3: CASSHDGQGSNQPQHF. In DNA, the CDR3 is TGTGCCAGCTCCCACGACGGACAGGGAAGCAATCAGCCCCAGCATTTT. Filled out from reference TRBV18 and TRBJ1-5, the complete variable domain reads NAGVMQNPRHLVRRRGQEARLRCSPMKGHSHVYWYRQLPEEGLKFMVYLQKENIIDESGMPKERFSAEFPKEGPSILRIQQVVRGDSAAYFCASSHDGQGSNQPQHFGDGTRLSIL.

This clonotype was found many times. This chain joins TRBV7-3 and TRBJ1-5; no reliable D call. Germline loops: CDR1 SGHTA, CDR2 FQGTGA. V gave up 4 bases and J gave up 2 bases, with 12 bases separating them. This CDR3 contains 15 residues. The CDR3 DNA reads as TGTGCCAGCAGCTCCCTTAGGGTGGGCAATCAGCCCCAGCATTTT. Amino acids: CASSSLRVGNQPQHF.

This rearrangement joins TRBV3-1 to TRBJ1-2; weak D call: TRBD1 (6 bases). Trimming took 5 bases from V and 8 from J, leaving 12 bases between them. Germline V lookup: CDR1 LGHDT, CDR2 YNNKEL (reference sequence). The CDR3 has 12 amino acids. This CDR3 reads CASSGQTVGYTF. The DNA for the CDR3 is TGTGCCAGCAGCGGACAGACCGTCGGCTACACCTTC.